Listed below are T cell receptor beta chains from one sample, sequenced in a study of spatial heterogeneity in lung cancer. MiXCR, applied by TCRdb to the 5' RACE reads, yields one record per CDR3 protein. The sample lists around 87,000 distinct CDR3 sequences, approximately 12% occurring once. Sequenced material: PBMCs, taken at surgery. Receptors were obtained from a male donor with early-stage non-small cell lung cancer. Each CDR3 is given with its conserved first and last residue.

V,CDR3
TRBV12-3/TRBV12-4,CATDQGPGANYGYTF
TRBV10-3,CAISEDRGGYTF
TRBV7-2,CASSLETGLAGRDEQFF
TRBV7-2,CASSLAQLDTGELFF
TRBV9,CASSVGVQATGELFF
TRBV20-1,CSARRVWESGEQYF
TRBV3-1,CASSPPSSTGGYEWKTQYF
TRBV7-9,CASSIAGTRNYGYTF
TRBV6-2/TRBV6-3,CASSYSTVEGKPQHF
TRBV12-3/TRBV12-4,CASTPQRGWDTQYF
TRBV7-9,CASSPHTGSTGELFF
TRBV6-6,CASSRGLETQYF
TRBV6-2/TRBV6-3,CASSSSGGSYNEQFF
TRBV7-2,CASSSTGTSTQYF
TRBV9,CASSVGEETQYF
TRBV7-3,CASSLGPTLSGNTIYF
TRBV28,CASRRDPPEWANVLTF
TRBV5-1,CASSPDLAGSYNEQFF
TRBV3-1,CASSQTGDRDEQYF
TRBV7-2,CASSLGRRTEAFF
TRBV5-5,CASNPSGPSGGSTQYF
TRBV18,CASSPETGNGYTF
TRBV7-8,CASSLRPGLQETQYF
TRBV20-1,CSARDSGSPSGDTQYF
TRBV2,CASKGAGGPLDTQYF
TRBV11-1,CASSSSPGGETQYF
TRBV6-2/TRBV6-3,CASSSHGLAGILAKNIQYF
TRBV9,CASSVVFSGMSNQPQHF
TRBV30,CAWSIAGTSGVTEQFF
TRBV10-3,CAISVSRQGADTQYF
TRBV7-3,CASSLTMTSGSTGELFF
TRBV27,CASSLSGGSADTQYF
TRBV6-2/TRBV6-3,CASSLSGANVLTF
TRBV29-1,CSASRGSQETQYF
TRBV27,CAGALTGYAEKLFF
TRBV15,CATSREHGGVPSGNTIYF
TRBV28,CASSLYRGIYEQYF
TRBV20-1,CSAASGSGSDTQYF
TRBV29-1,CSVVGGGNTEAFF
TRBV7-2,CASSLGLAGVTEAFF
TRBV29-1,CSVPSGSNSYEQYF
TRBV7-8,CASSLGSLSDEQYF
TRBV20-1,CSARAGHRDQPQHF
TRBV5-4,CATSTGIGNEQFF
TRBV7-2,CASSSRQGGNEQYF
TRBV12-3/TRBV12-4,CASSFYGSYEQYF